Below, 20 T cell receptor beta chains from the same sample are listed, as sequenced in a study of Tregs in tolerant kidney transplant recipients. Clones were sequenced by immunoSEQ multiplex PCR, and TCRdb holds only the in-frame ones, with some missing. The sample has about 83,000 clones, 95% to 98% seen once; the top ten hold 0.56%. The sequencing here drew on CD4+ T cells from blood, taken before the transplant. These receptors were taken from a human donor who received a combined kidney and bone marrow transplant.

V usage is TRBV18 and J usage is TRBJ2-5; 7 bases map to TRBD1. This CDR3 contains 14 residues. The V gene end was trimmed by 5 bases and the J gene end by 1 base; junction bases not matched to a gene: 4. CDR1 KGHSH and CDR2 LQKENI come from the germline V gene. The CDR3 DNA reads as TGTGCCAGCTCATCAGACAGGGTCCAAGAGACCCAGTACTTC. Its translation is CASSSDRVQETQYF.

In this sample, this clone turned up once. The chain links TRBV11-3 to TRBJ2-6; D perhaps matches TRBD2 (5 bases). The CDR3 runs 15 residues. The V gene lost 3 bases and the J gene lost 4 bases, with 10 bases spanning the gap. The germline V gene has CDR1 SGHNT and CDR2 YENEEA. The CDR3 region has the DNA TGTGCCAGCAGCTTTCGGGTAGCGGGGGCCAACGTCCTGACTTTC. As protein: CASSFRVAGANVLTF.

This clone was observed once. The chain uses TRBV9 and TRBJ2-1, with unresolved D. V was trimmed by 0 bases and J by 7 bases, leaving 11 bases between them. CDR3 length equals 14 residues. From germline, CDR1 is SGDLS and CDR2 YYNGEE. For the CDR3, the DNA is TGTGCCAGCAGCGTAGAGTCTCGTACAAATGAGCAGTTCTTC. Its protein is CASSVESRTNEQFF.

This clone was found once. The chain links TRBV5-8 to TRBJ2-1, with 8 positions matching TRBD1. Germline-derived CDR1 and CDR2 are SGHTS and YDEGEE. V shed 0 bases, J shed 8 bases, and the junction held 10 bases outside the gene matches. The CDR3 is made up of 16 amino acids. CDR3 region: CASSLDIGQGFDEQFF. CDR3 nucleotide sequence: TGTGCCAGCAGCTTGGATATTGGACAGGGATTCGATGAGCAGTTCTTC.

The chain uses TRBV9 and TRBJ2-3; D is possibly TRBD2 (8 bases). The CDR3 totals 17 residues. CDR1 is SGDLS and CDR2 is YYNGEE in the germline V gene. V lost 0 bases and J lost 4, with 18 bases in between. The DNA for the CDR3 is TGTGCCAGCAGCGTAGCGGGAGGGAACCAGGGGGCAGATACGCAGTATTTT. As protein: CASSVAGGNQGADTQYF.

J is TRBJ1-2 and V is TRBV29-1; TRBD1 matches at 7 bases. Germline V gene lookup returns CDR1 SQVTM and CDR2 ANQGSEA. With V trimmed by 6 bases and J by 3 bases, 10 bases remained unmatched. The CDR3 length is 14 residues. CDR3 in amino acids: CSVTEGAGHYGYTF. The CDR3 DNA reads TGCAGCGTAACCGAGGGGGCCGGGCACTATGGCTACACCTTC.

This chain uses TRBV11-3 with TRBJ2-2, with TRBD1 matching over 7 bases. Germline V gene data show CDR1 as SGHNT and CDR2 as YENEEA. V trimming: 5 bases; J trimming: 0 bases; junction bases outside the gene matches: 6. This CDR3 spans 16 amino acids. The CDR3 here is CASSLDRVTNTGELFF. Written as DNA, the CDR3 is TGTGCCAGCAGCCTTGACAGGGTAACGAACACCGGGGAGCTGTTTTTT. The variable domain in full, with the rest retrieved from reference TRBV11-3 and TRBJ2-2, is EAGVVQSPRYKIIEKKQPVAFWCNPISGHNTLYWYLQNLGQGPELLIRYENEEAVDDSQLPKDRFSAERLKGVDSTLKIQPAELGDSAVYLCASSLDRVTNTGELFFGEGSRLTVL.

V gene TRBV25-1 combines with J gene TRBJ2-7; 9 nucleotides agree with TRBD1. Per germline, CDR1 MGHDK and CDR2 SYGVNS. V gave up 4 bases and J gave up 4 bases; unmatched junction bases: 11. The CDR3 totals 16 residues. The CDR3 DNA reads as TGTGCCAGCAGTGTATTCGGGACAGGGAAAGGTTACGAGCAGTACTTC. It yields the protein CASSVFGTGKGYEQYF.

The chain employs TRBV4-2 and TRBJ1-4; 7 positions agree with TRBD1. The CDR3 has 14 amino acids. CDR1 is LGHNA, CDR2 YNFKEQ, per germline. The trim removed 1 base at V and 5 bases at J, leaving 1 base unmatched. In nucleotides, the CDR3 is TGTGCCAGCAGCCAAGGACAGGGCAATGAAAAACTGTTTTTT. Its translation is CASSQGQGNEKLFF.

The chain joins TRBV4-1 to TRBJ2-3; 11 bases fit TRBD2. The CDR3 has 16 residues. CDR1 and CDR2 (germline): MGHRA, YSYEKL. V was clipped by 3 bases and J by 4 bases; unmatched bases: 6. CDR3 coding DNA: TGCGCCAGCAGCCAGGGACTAGCGGAGGTTTCAGATACGCAGTATTTT. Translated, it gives CASSQGLAEVSDTQYF.

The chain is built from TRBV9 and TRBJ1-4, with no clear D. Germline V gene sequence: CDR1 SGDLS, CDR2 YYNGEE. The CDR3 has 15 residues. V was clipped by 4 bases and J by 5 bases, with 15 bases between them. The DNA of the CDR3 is TGTGCCAGCAGCCCCCGACGGGGTGGAAATGAAAAACTGTTTTTT. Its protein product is CASSPRRGGNEKLFF.

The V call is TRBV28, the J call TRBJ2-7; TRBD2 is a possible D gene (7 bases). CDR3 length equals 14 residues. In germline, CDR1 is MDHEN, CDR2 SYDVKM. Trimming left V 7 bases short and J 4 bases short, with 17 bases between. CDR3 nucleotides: TGTGCCAGCAAGCCTCTCCGGGGGGCTTACGAGCAGTACTTC. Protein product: CASKPLRGAYEQYF.

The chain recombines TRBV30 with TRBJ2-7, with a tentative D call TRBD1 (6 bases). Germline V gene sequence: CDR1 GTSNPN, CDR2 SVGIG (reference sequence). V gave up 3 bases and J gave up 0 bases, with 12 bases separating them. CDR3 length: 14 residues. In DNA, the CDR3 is TGTGCCTGGAGGCCGGGACAAAGCTCCTACGAGCAGTACTTC. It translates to CAWRPGQSSYEQYF.

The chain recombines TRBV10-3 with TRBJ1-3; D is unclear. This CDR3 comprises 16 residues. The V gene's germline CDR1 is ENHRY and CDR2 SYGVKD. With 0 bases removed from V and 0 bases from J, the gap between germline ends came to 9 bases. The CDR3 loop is CAISESVRVSGNTIYF. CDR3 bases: TGTGCCATCAGTGAGTCAGTTCGGGTCTCTGGAAACACCATATATTTT.

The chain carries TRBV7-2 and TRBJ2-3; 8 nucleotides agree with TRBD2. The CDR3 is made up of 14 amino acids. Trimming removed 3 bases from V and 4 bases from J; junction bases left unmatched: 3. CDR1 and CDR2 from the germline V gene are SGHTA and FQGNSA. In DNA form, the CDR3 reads TGTGCCAGCAGCTTCGGACTAGCTCCAGATACGCAGTATTTT. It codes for CASSFGLAPDTQYF.

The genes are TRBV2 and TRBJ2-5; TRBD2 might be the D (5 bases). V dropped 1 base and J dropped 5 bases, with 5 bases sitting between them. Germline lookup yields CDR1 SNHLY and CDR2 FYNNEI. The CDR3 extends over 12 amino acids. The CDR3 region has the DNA TGTGCCAGCAGTGAAGGGAGGGAGACCCAGTACTTC. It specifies CASSEGRETQYF.

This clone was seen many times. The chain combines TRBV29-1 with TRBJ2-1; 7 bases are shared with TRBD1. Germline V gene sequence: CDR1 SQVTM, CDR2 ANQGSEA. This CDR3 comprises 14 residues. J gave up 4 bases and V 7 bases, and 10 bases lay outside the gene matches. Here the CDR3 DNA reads TGCAGCGCCACGTCGGACAGGCGGTACAATGAGCAGTTCTTC. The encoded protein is CSATSDRRYNEQFF.

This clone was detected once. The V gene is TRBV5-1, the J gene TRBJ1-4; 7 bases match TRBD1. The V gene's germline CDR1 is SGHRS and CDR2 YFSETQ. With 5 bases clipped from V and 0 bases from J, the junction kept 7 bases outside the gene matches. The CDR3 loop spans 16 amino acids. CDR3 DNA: TGCGCCAGCAGTCATGGGGACAGAGCAACTAATGAAAAACTGTTTTTT. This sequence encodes CASSHGDRATNEKLFF.

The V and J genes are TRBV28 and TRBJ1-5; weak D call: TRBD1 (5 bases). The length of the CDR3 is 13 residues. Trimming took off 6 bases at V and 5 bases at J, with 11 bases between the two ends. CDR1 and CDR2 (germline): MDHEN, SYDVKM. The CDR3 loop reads CASSQGSYQPQHF. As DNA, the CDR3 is TGTGCCAGCAGCCAGGGAAGCTATCAGCCCCAGCATTTT.

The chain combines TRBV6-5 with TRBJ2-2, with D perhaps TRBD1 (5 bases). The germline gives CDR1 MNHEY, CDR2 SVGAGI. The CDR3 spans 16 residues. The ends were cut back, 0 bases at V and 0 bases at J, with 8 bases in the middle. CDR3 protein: CASSYSGPTNTGELFF. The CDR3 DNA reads TGTGCCAGCAGTTACTCGGGGCCCACGAACACCGGGGAGCTGTTTTTT.